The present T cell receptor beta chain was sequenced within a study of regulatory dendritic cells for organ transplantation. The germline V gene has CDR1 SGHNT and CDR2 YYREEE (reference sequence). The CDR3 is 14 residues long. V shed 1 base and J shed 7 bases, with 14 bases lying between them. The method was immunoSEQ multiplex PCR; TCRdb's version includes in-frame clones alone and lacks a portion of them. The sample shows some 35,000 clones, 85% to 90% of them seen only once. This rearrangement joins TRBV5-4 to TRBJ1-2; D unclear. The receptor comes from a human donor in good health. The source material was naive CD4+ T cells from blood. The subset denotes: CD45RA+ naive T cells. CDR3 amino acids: CASSLISGVSGYTF. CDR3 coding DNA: TGTGCCAGCAGCTTGATTTCTGGAGTGAGTGGCTACACCTTC.